This record concerns one T cell receptor (beta chain) sequence. This CDR3 has 15 residues. CDR1 is MNHEY and CDR2 is SVGAGI in the germline V gene. Trimming took 7 bases from V and 8 from J, leaving 22 bases between them. The data stem from a study of shared T cell receptors in the human thymus. TCRdb keeps only in-frame clones here, not all; method: immunoSEQ multiplex PCR. Here the sample spans hundreds of thousands of clones, 95% being singletons. The sequence was collected from a human donor. Sequencing used thymocytes. The chain links TRBV6-5 to TRBJ2-3; no definite D call. CDR3 in DNA: TGTGCCAGCAAGGGTAGGCAGGTCGGTTCACGTACGCAGTATTTT. Translating it yields CASKGRQVGSRTQYF.